The 13 T cell receptor beta chains presented below share a single source sample, sequenced in a study of blood T cell repertoires in COVID-19 (TCRdb year 2020). To prepare the library, the immunoSEQ multiplex PCR assay was applied. What TCRdb holds here is the immuneACCESS table cut down to in-frame rearrangements. Part of the clones is not present; checked against another copy, under half of the missing clones reflect an unresolved V gene, and the others are unexplained. The sample data list hundreds of thousands of clones, and 70% to 90% of these were observed just once. Clones ranked in the top ten supply more than 2% of the sample. The sequenced sample consisted of PBMCs or T cells enriched from blood (not recorded which). These receptor sequences come from a man aged 30-40 years who had recovered from COVID-19.

This clone was picked up one time. This CDR3 is CASSQVRAQPRETQYF. For the CDR3, the DNA is TGTGCCAGCAGCCAAGTTCGAGCTCAGCCCAGGGAGACCCAGTACTTC. The chain recombines TRBV3-1 (or the pseudogene TRBV3-2) with TRBJ2-5, with no clear D. Germline CDR1 and CDR2: LGHDT and YNNKEL (reference sequence). The V end was cut by 1 base, the J end by 5 bases, with 17 bases between. The CDR3 is 16 amino acids.

The DNA for the CDR3 is TGTGCCAGCAGCTTAACACTTCGGGGTAGGCGATCACCCCTCCACTTT. It yields the protein CASSLTLRGRRSPLHF. The chain links TRBV7-2 to TRBJ1-6, with D unclear. There are 16 residues in the CDR3. Germline V lookup: CDR1 SGHTA, CDR2 FQGNSA. The V end lost 2 bases, the J end lost 10 bases, and 18 bases lay between the germline ends.

V and J are TRBV25-1 and TRBJ2-4, with 7 bases lining up with TRBD1. The CDR3 length is 15 residues. The J segment lost 4 bases and the V segment lost 6 bases, leaving 9 bases of the junction unmatched. Germline V CDR1 and CDR2: MGHDK, SYGVNS. The CDR3 DNA reads TGTGCCAGCAGCCCCCCGGGGACAGATAAAAACATTCAGTACTTC. It translates to CASSPPGTDKNIQYF.

The chain uses TRBV20-1 and TRBJ1-5; 9 bases fit TRBD1. Unmatched junction bases numbered 6, after V lost 6 bases and J lost 0 bases. Germline V gene data show CDR1 as DFQATT and CDR2 as SNEGSKA (reference sequence). There are 15 residues in the CDR3. The CDR3 nucleotides read TGCAGTGCCAGTACAGGGGGCTATAGCAATCAGCCCCAGCATTTT. This encodes CSASTGGYSNQPQHF.

This rearrangement joins TRBV6-5 to TRBJ1-1, with a weak D call TRBD1 (5 bases). The CDR3 is 15 residues long. CDR1 and CDR2 from the germline V gene are MNHEY and SVGAGI. Trimming cost V 0 bases and J 1 base, with 9 bases left between them. Here the CDR3 reads CASSYSQGGNTEAFF. CDR3 nucleotide sequence: TGTGCCAGCAGTTACTCGCAGGGCGGGAACACTGAAGCTTTCTTT.

The J gene is TRBJ1-2, the V gene TRBV2; no firm D call. The CDR3 has 15 residues. Trimming stripped 5 bases from V and 7 bases from J, with 20 bases between. In germline, CDR1 is SNHLY, CDR2 FYNNEI. The DNA for the CDR3 is TGTGCCAGCAGTATGGGTCGGGAGGGTGGCGGTGGCTACACCTTC. Translating it yields CASSMGREGGGGYTF.

The genes are TRBV10-3 and TRBJ1-2; D not certain. Per the germline V gene, CDR1 is ENHRY and CDR2 is SYGVKD. V lost 0 bases and J lost 3, with 11 bases in between. The CDR3 is made up of 15 amino acids. CDR3 bases: TGTGCCATCAGTGAGTCATCGGGTCAAGACTATGGCTACACCTTC. As protein: CAISESSGQDYGYTF.

The chain uses TRBV30 and TRBJ2-3; D not resolved. The V end lost 3 bases, the J end lost 2 bases, and 6 bases lay between the germline ends. The CDR3 totals 12 residues. The V gene's germline CDR1 is GTSNPN and CDR2 SVGIG (reference sequence). CDR3 coding DNA: TGTGCCTGGAGCGCGAACACAGATACGCAGTATTTT. Its translation: CAWSANTDTQYF.

The chain couples TRBV30 to TRBJ2-7; 7 nucleotides line up with TRBD1. Trimming took 2 bases from V and 3 from J; bases not matched to a gene: 10. Germline V gene lookup returns CDR1 GTSNPN and CDR2 SVGIG (reference sequence). CDR3 length equals 15 residues. This chain's CDR3 is CAWSTVRGRLYEQYF. CDR3 nucleotides: TGTGCCTGGAGTACTGTAAGGGGGCGACTCTACGAGCAGTACTTC. The full variable domain, its missing parts supplied by reference TRBV30 and TRBJ2-7, is SQTIHQWPATLVQPVGSPLSLECTVEGTSNPNLYWYRQAAGRGLQLLFYSVGIGQISSEVPQNLSASRPQDRQFILSSKKLLLSDSGFYLCAWSTVRGRLYEQYFGPGTRLTVT.

The chain links TRBV24-1 to TRBJ1-3; a possible D gene is TRBD1 (6 bases). The germline CDR1 and CDR2 sequences are KGHDR and SFDVKD. The CDR3 loop spans 15 amino acids. V was shortened by 2 bases and J by 3 bases, with 10 bases between the two germline ends. The chain's CDR3 is CATSDSGGYGNTIYF. The CDR3 DNA reads as TGTGCCACCAGTGATTCGGGGGGCTATGGAAACACCATATATTTT.

V and J are TRBV5-1 and TRBJ1-1; the D gene is possibly TRBD1 (5 bases). Germline V gene sequence: CDR1 SGHRS, CDR2 YFSETQ. The V gene lost 7 bases and the J gene lost 1 base, with 14 bases spanning the gap. The CDR3 is made up of 14 amino acids. The CDR3 reads CASRYRTANTEAFF. Written as DNA, the CDR3 is TGCGCCAGCCGGTACAGGACCGCGAACACTGAAGCTTTCTTT.

This clone was observed a handful of times. The V and J genes are TRBV6-1 and TRBJ1-2; D might be TRBD1 (6 bases). The germline V gene encodes CDR1 MNHNS and CDR2 SASEGT. This CDR3 contains 12 residues. V shed 3 bases and J shed 4 bases, with 6 bases lying between them. CDR3 coding DNA: TGTGCCAGCAGTGACAGGGGCTATGGCTACACCTTC. The encoded protein is CASSDRGYGYTF.

The chain combines TRBV5-6 with TRBJ2-7; possibly TRBD1 for D (6 bases). Germline V gene sequence: CDR1 SGHDT, CDR2 YYEEEE. The V end lost 4 bases, the J end lost 2 bases, and 16 bases lay between the germline ends. The CDR3 length is 15 residues. This chain's CDR3 is CASSQSGTGTYEQYF. In nucleotides, the CDR3 is TGTGCCAGCAGCCAATCAGGTACAGGGACCTACGAGCAGTACTTC. The variable domain in full, completed from reference TRBV5-6 and TRBJ2-7, reads DAGVTQSPTHLIKTRGQQVTLRCSPKSGHDTVSWYQQALGQGPQFIFQYYEEEERQRGNFPDRFSGHQFPNYSSELNVNALLLGDSALYLCASSQSGTGTYEQYFGPGTRLTVT.